Listed below are T cell receptor beta chains from one sample, sequenced in a study of control samples from healthy donors and cancer patients. The repertoire was sequenced with immunoSEQ multiplex PCR; TCRdb's copy has only in-frame clones and lacks some. The sample has roughly 170,000 clones; about 91% are singletons. Sequenced material: blood. Every receptor here comes from a woman aged 40 to 55 in good health. Both conserved end residues are trimmed from each CDR3.

v_call | cdr3_aa
TRBV27 | ASSQGWSQPQH
TRBV15 | ATSRDQAGYNEQF
TRBV11-3 | ASSSRGGQETQY
TRBV11-2 | ASSFDRGFSPLH
TRBV5-4 | ASSPGGLDTEAF
TRBV7-8 | ASSSRGGQSTDTQY
TRBV4-1 | ASSHTGVGETQY
TRBV7-8 | ASRPDDGGLRSYEQY
TRBV3-1/TRBV3-2 | ASSPGTLAF
TRBV5-1 | ASSPMTALNTEAF
TRBV5-1 | ASSLDLPPRTQY
TRBV18 | ASSLDGLGERKLF
TRBV18 | ASSPTGGDGYT
TRBV5-4 | ASSLALQGWSEQF
TRBV7-6 | ASSPGPLRGNTEAF
TRBV4-1 | ARRQGALGNYGYT
TRBV19 | ASSILSGMGKNIQY
TRBV4-1 | ASSQPGLAGRGTY
TRBV10-2 | ASSESGLARPYEQY
TRBV19 | ASSINWGSNTEAF
TRBV5-1 | ATRQGSMNTEAF
TRBV2 | ASTRGTSGVETQY
TRBV9 | ASSLRDSITSGNTIY
TRBV9 | ASSVSGGPSEQF
TRBV7-2 | ASSLSILDNNEQF
TRBV4-1 | ASSQTGGVYGYT
TRBV6-5 | ASSYSAGELF
TRBV27 | ASQPYTGPGEKLF
TRBV7-9 | ASSLVGTKETQY